The entry below describes one TCR beta chain. Its antigen is not identified. The method was immunoSEQ multiplex PCR; TCRdb's version includes in-frame clones alone and lacks a portion of them. The table lists some 29,000 clones, 74% of them singletons. This specimen comes from a study of CD4 T cells in relation to SARS-CoV-2 and coronaviruses. Overall study: ViraFEST: roughly 9-day antigen culture of PBMCs, then TCR beta CDR3 sequencing. Controls used an HIV-1 Nef peptide pool or no peptide. The HLA restriction of the shared crossreactive spike epitopes was mapped.

Trimming cost V 0 bases and J 8 bases, with 13 bases left between them. The CDR3 loop spans 15 amino acids. Germline V gene data show CDR1 as LGHDT and CDR2 as YNNKEL (reference sequence). Before the COVID-19 pandemic, during about 2010-2018, CD4+ T cells were taken from unexposed donors. The cells were cultured for approximately 10 days before CD4+ T cells were isolated. The source of this sequence is a human donor in good health. The chain is built from TRBV3-1 (or the pseudogene TRBV3-2) and TRBJ1-4; D might be TRBD1 (6 bases). The source material was CD4+ T cells from PBMCs, cultured in vitro. The CDR3 nucleotides read TGTGCCAGCAGCCAAGATATGAGGGGGGACGAAAAACTGTTTTTT. Translated, it gives CASSQDMRGDEKLFF.